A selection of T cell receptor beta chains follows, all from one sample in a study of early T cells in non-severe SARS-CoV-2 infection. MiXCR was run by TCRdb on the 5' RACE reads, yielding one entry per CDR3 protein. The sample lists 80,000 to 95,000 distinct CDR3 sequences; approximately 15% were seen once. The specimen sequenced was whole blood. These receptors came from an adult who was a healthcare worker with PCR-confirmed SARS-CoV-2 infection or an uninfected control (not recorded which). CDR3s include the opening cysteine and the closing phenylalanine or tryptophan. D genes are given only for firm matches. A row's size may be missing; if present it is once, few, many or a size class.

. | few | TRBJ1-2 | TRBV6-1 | TGTGCCAGCGCTCGGGACCGCGTAGCTAACTATGGCTACACCTTC | CASARDRVANYGYTF
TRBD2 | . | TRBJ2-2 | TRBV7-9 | TGTGCCAGCAGCTCATCCTTGGGAGGGACCTCCGGGGAGCTGTTTTTT | CASSSSLGGTSGELFF
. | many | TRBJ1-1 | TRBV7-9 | TGTGCCAGCATCTCAGGACAGCTGGAGCCAGAAGCTTTCTTT | CASISGQLEPEAFF
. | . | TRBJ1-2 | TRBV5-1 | TGCGCCAGCAGGTGGGGGGTAGAAGGCTATGGCTACACCTTC | CASRWGVEGYGYTF
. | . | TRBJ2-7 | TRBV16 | TGTGCCAGCCTCCCGAACCCCTCCTACGAGCAGTACTTC | CASLPNPSYEQYF
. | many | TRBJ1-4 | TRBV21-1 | TGTGCCAGCAGCAATACTCGCCTCAGGGCAACTAATGAAAAACTGTTTTTT | CASSNTRLRATNEKLFF
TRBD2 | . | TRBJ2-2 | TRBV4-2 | TGTGCCAGCAGCCCCGCTCGAGCGGGGGTAACCACCGGGGAGCTGTTTTTT | CASSPARAGVTTGELFF
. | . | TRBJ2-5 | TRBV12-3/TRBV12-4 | TGTGCCAGCAGACCTTCGACCCGTCAGCGAGAGACCCAGTACTTC | CASRPSTRQRETQYF
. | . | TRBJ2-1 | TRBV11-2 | TGTGCCAGCAGCCCCCCCTGGGAGGATCCCTTGGCCTCCTACAATGAGCAGTTCTTC | CASSPPWEDPLASYNEQFF
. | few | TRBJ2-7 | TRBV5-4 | TGTGCCAGCAGCTTGACGGGCGGAACCTACGAGCAGTACTTC | CASSLTGGTYEQYF
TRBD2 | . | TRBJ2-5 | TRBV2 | TGTGCCAGCACAGGCCGGGGGGGCCGCGAGACCCAGTACTTC | CASTGRGGRETQYF
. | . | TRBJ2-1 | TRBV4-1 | TGCGCCAGCAGCCAGCGCTTGGACAATGAGCAGTTCTTC | CASSQRLDNEQFF
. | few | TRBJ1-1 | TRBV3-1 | TGTGCCAGCAGCCAAGAGGGGGTAGGGCGGGGAGGAAAAGCTTTCTTT | CASSQEGVGRGGKAFF
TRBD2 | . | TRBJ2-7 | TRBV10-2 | TGCGCCAGCAGTGAGTCTGGACTAGCGGCCTCCTACGAGCAGTACTTC | CASSESGLAASYEQYF
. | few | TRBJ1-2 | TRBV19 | TGTGCCAGTAGTTCGACCCCCCGGAACGTGAAGGGCTACACCTTC | CASSSTPRNVKGYTF
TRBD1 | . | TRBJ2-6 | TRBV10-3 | TGTGCCATCAGTACCTCGCCGGGACAGGGGCTTACTGGGGCCAACGTCCTGACTTTC | CAISTSPGQGLTGANVLTF
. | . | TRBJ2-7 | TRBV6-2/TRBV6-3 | TGTGCCAGCAGTTATCGGCCCGGCCCCTACGAGCAGTACTTC | CASSYRPGPYEQYF
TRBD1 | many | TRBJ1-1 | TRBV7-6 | TGTGCCAGCAGCGCGGAACAGGGGGCTAACACTGAAGCTTTCTTT | CASSAEQGANTEAFF